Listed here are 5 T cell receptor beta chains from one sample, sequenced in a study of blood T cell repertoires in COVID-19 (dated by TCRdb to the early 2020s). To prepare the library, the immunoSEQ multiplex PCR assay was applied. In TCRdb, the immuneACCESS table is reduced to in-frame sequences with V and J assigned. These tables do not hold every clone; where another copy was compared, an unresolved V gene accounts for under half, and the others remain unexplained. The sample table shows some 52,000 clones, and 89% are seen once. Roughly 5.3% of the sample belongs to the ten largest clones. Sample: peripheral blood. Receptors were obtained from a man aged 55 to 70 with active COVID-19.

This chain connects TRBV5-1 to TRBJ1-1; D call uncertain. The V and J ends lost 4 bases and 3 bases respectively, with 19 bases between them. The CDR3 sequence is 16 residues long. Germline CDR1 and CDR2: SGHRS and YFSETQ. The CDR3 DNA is TGCGCCAGCAGCCCCGGATCTAAGACCCGGGACACTGAAGCTTTCTTT. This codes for CASSPGSKTRDTEAFF. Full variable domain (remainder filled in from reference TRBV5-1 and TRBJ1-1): KAGVTQTPRYLIKTRGQQVTLSCSPISGHRSVSWYQQTPGQGLQFLFEYFSETQRNKGNFPGRFSGRQFSNSRSEMNVSTLELGDSALYLCASSPGSKTRDTEAFFGQGTRLTVV.

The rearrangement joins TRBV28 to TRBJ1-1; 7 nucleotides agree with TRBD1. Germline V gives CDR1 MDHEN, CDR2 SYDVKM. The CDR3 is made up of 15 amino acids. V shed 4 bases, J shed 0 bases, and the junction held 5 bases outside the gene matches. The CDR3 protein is CASSSTGQVNTEAFF. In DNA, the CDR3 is TGTGCCAGCAGTTCAACCGGACAGGTGAACACTGAAGCTTTCTTT.

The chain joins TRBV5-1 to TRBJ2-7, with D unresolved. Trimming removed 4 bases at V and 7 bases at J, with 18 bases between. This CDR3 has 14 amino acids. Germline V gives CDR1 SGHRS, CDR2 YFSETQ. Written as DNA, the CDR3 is TGCGCCAGCAGCCCCCGCGCCGGAGACTGGGAGCAGTACTTC. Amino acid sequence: CASSPRAGDWEQYF.

The CDR3 sequence: CASNRDTGELFF. The CDR3 DNA reads TGTGCTAGCAACAGGGACACCGGGGAGCTGTTTTTT. V gene TRBV12-5 combines with J gene TRBJ2-2, with D possibly TRBD1 on 6 matching bases. Deletions cut 9 bases from V and 3 bases from J, with 8 bases between. The CDR3 length is 12 residues. Germline CDR1 and CDR2: LGHNT and FRNRAP. The full variable domain, completed using reference TRBV12-5 and TRBJ2-2, is DARVTQTPRHKVTEMGQEVTMRCQPILGHNTVFWYRQTMMQGLELLAYFRNRAPLDDSGMPKDRFSAEMPDATLATLKIQPSEPRDSAVYFCASNRDTGELFFGEGSRLTVL.

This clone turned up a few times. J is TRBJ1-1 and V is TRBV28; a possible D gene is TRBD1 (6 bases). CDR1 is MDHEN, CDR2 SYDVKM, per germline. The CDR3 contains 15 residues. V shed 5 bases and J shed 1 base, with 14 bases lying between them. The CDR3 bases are TGTGCCAGCAGTCTTAACGGGGGGCGGAACACTGAAGCTTTCTTT. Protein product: CASSLNGGRNTEAFF.